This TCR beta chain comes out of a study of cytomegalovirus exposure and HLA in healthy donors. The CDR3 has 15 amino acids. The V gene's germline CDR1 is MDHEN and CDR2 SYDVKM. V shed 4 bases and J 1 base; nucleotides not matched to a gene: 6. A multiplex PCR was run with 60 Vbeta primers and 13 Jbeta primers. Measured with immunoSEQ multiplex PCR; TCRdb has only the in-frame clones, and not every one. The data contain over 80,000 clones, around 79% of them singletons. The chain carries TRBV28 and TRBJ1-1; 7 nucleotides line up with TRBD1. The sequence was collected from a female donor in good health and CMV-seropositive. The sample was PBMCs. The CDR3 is CASSSRGDRNTEAFF. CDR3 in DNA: TGTGCCAGCAGTTCCCGAGGGGACAGGAACACTGAAGCTTTCTTT. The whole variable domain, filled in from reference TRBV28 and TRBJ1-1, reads DVKVTQSSRYLVKRTGEKVFLECVQDMDHENMFWYRQDPGLGLRLIYFSYDVKMKEKGDIPEGYSVSREKKERFSLILESASTNQTSMYLCASSSRGDRNTEAFFGQGTRLTVV.